These 17 T cell receptor beta chains were all obtained from the same sample, sequenced in a study of blood T cell repertoires in COVID-19. Generated by immunoSEQ multiplex PCR, the TCRdb table keeps only in-frame clones and is missing some. The table lists 350,000 to 450,000 clones, 90% to 95% of them singletons. Sequencing was done on a sample of PBMCs or T cells enriched from blood (not recorded which). The receptors derive from a woman aged 40 to 49 who had been exposed to COVID-19.

Only one count was recorded for this clone. The chain links TRBV6-5 to TRBJ2-2; TRBD1 might be the D (7 bases). Germline V gene lookup returns CDR1 MNHEY and CDR2 SVGAGI. The CDR3 is 13 residues long. Trimming stripped 7 bases from V and 4 bases from J, with 10 bases between. CDR3 DNA: TGTGCCAGCAATCAGGGGGGCACCGGGGAGCTGTTTTTT. Protein product: CASNQGGTGELFF.

The chain combines TRBV5-6 with TRBJ2-7; a weak D match, TRBD1 (5 bases). CDR1 SGHDT and CDR2 YYEEEE come from the germline V gene. This CDR3 contains 15 residues. V lost 0 bases to trimming and J lost 6 bases, with 16 bases between them. DNA of the CDR3: TGTGCCAGCAGCTTGGGTCTGCGACAGCTACTCGAGCAGTACTTC. Translated, it gives CASSLGLRQLLEQYF.

This rearrangement joins TRBV7-9 to TRBJ1-6, with D perhaps TRBD1 (6 bases). The CDR3 covers 16 residues. Germline CDR1 SEHNR, CDR2 FQNEAQ (reference sequence). Trimming took off 5 bases at V and 14 bases at J, with 25 bases between the two ends. The CDR3 protein is CASSQGRGGDLRTLHF. The CDR3 DNA is TGTGCCAGCAGCCAGGGTAGGGGGGGCGATTTGAGGACCCTCCACTTT.

A remark on this clone: The same CDR3 arises from other DNA sequences in this sample as well. The chain has TRBV19 and TRBJ1-1, with unresolved D. This CDR3 has 14 amino acids. Trimming cost V 5 bases and J 1 base, with 11 bases left between them. CDR1 and CDR2 (germline): LNHDA, SQIVND (reference sequence). The CDR3 DNA follows: TGTGCCAGTAGTCCTAGGACTGAGAACACTGAAGCTTTCTTT. Translation: CASSPRTENTEAFF. The full variable domain, with the rest looked up from reference TRBV19 and TRBJ1-1, is DGGITQSPKYLFRKEGQNVTLSCEQNLNHDAMYWYRQDPGQGLRLIYYSQIVNDFQKGDIAEGYSVSREKKESFPLTVTSAQKNPTAFYLCASSPRTENTEAFFGQGTRLTVV.

The chain recombines TRBV18 with TRBJ2-7, with 7 positions matching TRBD1. The CDR3 totals 15 residues. The ends lost 2 bases at V and 0 bases at J; junction bases unmatched: 4. From germline, CDR1 is KGHSH and CDR2 LQKENI. The CDR3 reads CASSPVGQNSYEQYF. CDR3 sequence (DNA): TGTGCCAGCTCACCAGTGGGACAGAACTCCTACGAGCAGTACTTC.

This clone came up a few times. This chain joins TRBV2 and TRBJ2-1; weak D call: TRBD2 (5 bases). CDR1 and CDR2 from the germline V gene are SNHLY and FYNNEI. V lost 4 bases to trimming and J lost 10 bases, with 8 bases between them. This CDR3 region has 11 residues. CDR3 region: CASSVTGEQFF. The CDR3 bases are TGTGCCAGCAGTGTCACGGGGGAGCAGTTCTTC.

The chain has TRBV6-5 and TRBJ2-7; TRBD1 matches 10 bases. The CDR3 length is 13 residues. V dropped 11 bases and J dropped 4; count of bases not matched to a gene: 8. Per germline, CDR1 MNHEY and CDR2 SVGAGI. CDR3 sequence: CACGRDRGYEQYF. The CDR3 nucleotides are TGTGCCTGCGGTAGGGACAGGGGTTACGAGCAGTACTTC.

This clone was counted once. The chain employs TRBV4-3 and TRBJ1-1, with TRBD1 matching over 7 bases. CDR3 length: 14 amino acids. The germline gives CDR1 LGHNA, CDR2 YSLEER. V trimming: 1 base; J trimming: 6 bases; junction bases outside the gene matches: 5. This CDR3 reads CASSQVDRDAEAFF. CDR3 nucleotide sequence: TGCGCCAGCAGCCAAGTAGACAGGGACGCTGAAGCTTTCTTT.

The rearrangement links TRBV7-8 to TRBJ2-2; the match to TRBD1 covers 9 bases. The CDR3 sequence is 16 residues long. Germline CDR1 SGHVS, CDR2 FQNEAQ. V was clipped by 2 bases and J by 4 bases; unmatched bases: 5. The CDR3 coding sequence is TGTGCCAGCAGCTTAAAGGACAGGGGATCCACCGGGGAGCTGTTTTTT. Protein product: CASSLKDRGSTGELFF.

This CDR3 reads CASSPQVPGNTIYF. CDR3 in DNA: TGTGCCAGTAGTCCTCAGGTGCCTGGAAACACCATATATTTT. The chain recombines TRBV19 with TRBJ1-3; no clear D. The CDR3 runs to 14 residues. CDR1 is LNHDA and CDR2 is SQIVND in the germline V gene (reference sequence). With 5 bases removed from V and 2 bases from J, the gap between germline ends came to 10 bases.

The chain employs TRBV27 and TRBJ2-1; D is possibly TRBD2 (6 bases). The CDR3 has 14 residues. Trimming shortened V by 8 bases and J by 4 bases, and 15 bases separated the two germline ends. Germline-derived CDR1 and CDR2 are MNHEY and SMNVEV (reference sequence). The chain's CDR3 is CASARTKGYNEQFF. DNA for the CDR3: TGTGCCAGCGCCCGGACTAAAGGATACAATGAGCAGTTCTTC.

V usage is TRBV9 and J usage is TRBJ1-2; D unclear. V lost 4 bases, J lost 2 bases, and 9 bases lay in between. CDR1 is SGDLS, CDR2 YYNGEE, per germline. The CDR3 totals 13 residues. Written as DNA, the CDR3 is TGTGCCAGCAGCACACAGATCAACTATGGCTACACCTTC. Residues: CASSTQINYGYTF.

This chain uses TRBV19 with TRBJ2-5; 7 bases align to TRBD1. Germline values: CDR1 LNHDA, CDR2 SQIVND (reference sequence). Losses at the gene ends were 3 bases for V and 5 bases for J; bases not matched to a gene: 12. The CDR3 is 16 residues long. Here the CDR3 DNA reads TGTGCCAGTAGTATTAGAGAACAGGGGATCAGGGAGACCCAGTACTTC. This sequence encodes CASSIREQGIRETQYF.

This chain connects TRBV10-3 to TRBJ2-7, with 7 bases lining up with TRBD1. The CDR3 is 11 amino acids. J was trimmed by 6 bases and V by 6 bases; bases with no gene match: 2. The germline gives CDR1 ENHRY, CDR2 SYGVKD. CDR3 sequence reads: CAIRTGFEQYF. The CDR3 nucleotides are TGTGCCATCAGGACAGGGTTCGAGCAGTACTTC.

V is TRBV18 and J is TRBJ2-1, with 7 bases that match TRBD2. Losses at the gene ends were 3 bases for V and 12 bases for J; bases not matched to a gene: 5. This CDR3 has 12 amino acids. Germline V lookup: CDR1 KGHSH, CDR2 LQKENI. The chain's CDR3 is CASSPGGRVQFF. The CDR3, as DNA: TGTGCCAGCTCACCTGGAGGGAGGGTGCAGTTCTTC.

The rearrangement uses TRBV19 and TRBJ1-1, with 7 bases lining up with TRBD1. Germline trimming cut 4 bases from V and 8 bases from J; bases unmatched to any gene: 13. Germline V gene data show CDR1 as LNHDA and CDR2 as SQIVND (reference sequence). This CDR3 is 15 amino acids long. The CDR3 bases are TGTGCCAGTAGTAGGAGACAGGGTCGGACCGTCGAAGCTTTCTTT. Amino acids: CASSRRQGRTVEAFF.

The chain combines TRBV19 with TRBJ2-3, with TRBD2 identical over 9 bases. The junction had 6 bases not matched to a gene; V was cut back by 5 bases and J by 0 bases. The germline V gene encodes CDR1 LNHDA and CDR2 SQIVND (reference sequence). This CDR3 is 16 amino acids long. CDR3 protein: CASSGTSLKSTDTQYF. The DNA of the CDR3 is TGTGCCAGTAGTGGGACTAGCTTGAAGAGCACAGATACGCAGTATTTT.